The subject of this entry is one T cell receptor beta chain. There are a few counts of this clone. Its antigen is still unknown. No base qualities exist here, and no much larger clone lies one base off it. The data stem from a study of beta chain features in type 1 diabetes listed by TCRdb under 2018. For the study in its entirety: Mean age, gender distribution, total cell number and subset yield did not differ between patients and healthy donors. A total of about 110,000,000 sorted cells were examined across all samples, and a strong correlation was observed between cell number per subset and RNA yield. In the study, TCRB repertoires of sorted circulating CD4+ T cell subsets from recently diagnosed type 1 diabetes patients were compared with those of matched healthy donors. Whereas all 28 donors provided naive and central memory subsets, regulatory and stem cell-like memory subsets were isolated from just 8 patients and about 8 healthy donors.

Overall study results and their limits: Only small numbers of individuals were included in the HLA sub-analyses, which left unresolved whether HLA type had any influence on TCRB rearrangement. Type 1 diabetes patients showed a moderate but significant shortening of TCRB CDR3 length in all four CD4+ subsets. At VDJ recombination sites, patients with type 1 diabetes made fewer insertions and deleted more nucleotides, a pattern implying thymic rearrangement abnormalities. Naive, central memory and regulatory TCRB repertoires appeared to be more similar among patients than among healthy donors. Because cDNA was sequenced instead of genomic DNA, activated cells with high expression could be over-represented, although the groups did not differ in activation or CD3 levels. PCR might favor shorter templates, but patient and control samples were amplified and corrected together, so any skew would affect both groups equally.

The entire amount of isolated RNA was reverse transcribed using the High Capacity cDNA Reverse Transcription Kit, so the sequenced TCRB transcripts were expressed ones. Deep immunoSEQ sequencing was applied to naive, central memory and regulatory T cell samples, giving an average of about 3.57 million total reads per sample. Sorted cells were lysed in RLT buffer and RNA was extracted with DNase-treated RNeasy Micro or Mini kits, depending on cell number. Each cell subset was processed separately to prevent cross-contamination, with patient and healthy donor samples processed together. Using the immunoSEQ multiplex PCR, TCRB sequences were amplified from cDNA into 87-bp fragments spanning the CDR3 region. Sequencing of the amplicons was done on the Illumina HiSeq platform. Per the authors' processing: PCR bias was computationally corrected using synthetic template baselines, reads within Hamming distance 2 were collapsed, and singletons that could not be merged were discarded. Reads were aligned against IMGT so that V, D and J genes, CDR3 length and insertions or deletions at six rearrangement sites could be assigned. Clonotype counts were normalized to sorted cell number within each subset before computing true diversity and Gini coefficients with the tcR R package. The overlap coefficient, calculated on TCRB nucleotide sequences, was used to quantify repertoire sharing. This immuneACCESS table, as held by TCRdb, lists in-frame sequences with V and J called but not all clones. Of the missing ones, under half trace to an unresolved V gene in checked studies; the others have no known cause. The V and J calls and clone size are taken from that table; D and trimming were inferred from the DNA. Counted in this sample were 200,000 to 250,000 clones; 9.5% to 13% of them appeared once. Of the sample, approximately 1.4% is held by the ten largest clones.

A single peripheral blood draw of around 0.11 L on average was collected from each donor into heparinised tubes. A BD FACSAria II was used to sort naive, central memory, regulatory and stem cell-like memory CD4+ T cells with a panel that included CD45RO, CCR7, CD25, CD127, CD95 and CD27. A purity above 95% was achieved for all sorted populations. PBMCs were separated immediately by Lymphoprep density gradient centrifugation and were stained directly, without being cultured. So that batch effects would be minimized, each experiment stained and sorted samples in pairs, pairing one healthy donor with one patient. CDR1 and CDR2 are drawn from the germline V gene: SGHDT, YYEEEE. The CDR3 runs 15 amino acids, cysteine and phenylalanine included. Left in the record is the CDR3 DNA by itself, 45 bases read in frame from the first base. Between the V and J ends, shortened by 6 bases and 2 bases respectively, the junction contains 18 bases.

This receptor was identified in a man younger than 35 in good health. The sample was central memory CD4+ T cells from blood. This sequence uses TRBV5-6 and TRBJ2-7, with a tentative D gene TRBD2 over 6 matching bases. The DNA sequence is as follows: TGTGCCAGCAATCGGCCGGGACTCATAGCCTACGAGCAGTACTTC. Its protein is CASNRPGLIAYEQYF.